The rows below give T cell receptor beta chains drawn from one sample of a study of T cells in Graves' hyperthyroidism and ophthalmopathy. TCRdb re-called the multiplex PCR reads through MiXCR, storing one row per CDR3 protein. This sample carries about 360,000 distinct CDR3 sequences, less than 15% of them seen once, and the ten largest clones take roughly 9.2%. The sample consisted of blood. The receptors were gathered from a woman younger than 35 with Graves' hyperthyroidism. The CDR3 runs from the conserved cysteine through the conserved F or W. The D gene is left open where the match is weak. Not every row has a clone size; where given, it reads once, few, many or a size class.

>TRBV12-3/TRBV12-4|TRBJ1-3|many|-
CASTTGGTRNTIYF
TGTGCCAGCACCACGGGGGGTACGAGAAACACCATATATTTT
>TRBV7-2|TRBJ2-2|few|-
CASSSGHTGELFF
TGTGCCAGCAGCTCCGGACATACCGGGGAGCTGTTTTTT
>TRBV2|TRBJ2-5|many|-
CASSDGGIGYQETQYF
TGTGCCAGCAGTGACGGGGGAATAGGGTATCAAGAGACCCAGTACTTC
>TRBV7-3|TRBJ2-7|few|TRBD2
CASSLKGGGSGGPSYEQYF
TGTGCCAGCAGCTTAAAGGGTGGTGGTAGCGGGGGGCCCAGCTACGAGCAGTACTTC
>TRBV28|TRBJ1-1|many|TRBD1
CASSQIGQANTEAFF
TGTGCCAGCAGCCAGATCGGACAGGCGAACACTGAAGCTTTCTTT
>TRBV2|TRBJ2-7|many|-
CASALEQGPEQYF
TGTGCCAGCGCACTGGAACAGGGACCCGAGCAGTACTTC
>TRBV5-6|TRBJ2-5|many|TRBD2
CASSPRLAENQETQYF
TGTGCCAGCAGCCCCCGACTAGCGGAAAACCAAGAGACCCAGTACTTC
>TRBV14|TRBJ1-4|-|TRBD1
CASSQDWPPTGLGEKLFF
TGTGCCAGCAGCCAAGATTGGCCCCCGACAGGGTTAGGTGAAAAACTGTTTTTT
>TRBV20-1|TRBJ1-4|many|TRBD1
CSARDSGGTVATNEKLFF
TGCAGTGCTAGAGATTCAGGGGGTACAGTTGCAACTAATGAAAAACTGTTTTTT
>TRBV10-2|TRBJ1-1|many|TRBD1
CASSEVPQGVNTEAFF
TGCGCCAGCAGTGAAGTCCCACAGGGGGTCAACACTGAAGCTTTCTTT
>TRBV9|TRBJ2-5|many|TRBD2
CASSWGLAGGRETQYF
TGTGCCAGCAGCTGGGGACTAGCGGGAGGTCGGGAGACCCAGTACTTC
>TRBV12-5|TRBJ2-1|many|-
CASGSPAGEQFF
TGTGCTAGTGGTTCCCCGGCAGGCGAGCAGTTCTTC
>TRBV24-1|TRBJ2-3|-|TRBD1
CATSDFAAGGIDTDTQYF
TGTGCCACCAGTGATTTTGCGGCAGGGGGCATTGATACAGATACGCAGTATTTT
>TRBV12-5|TRBJ1-2|few|-
CASGLGSGGYTF
TGTGCTAGTGGTTTGGGGTCGGGTGGCTACACCTTC
>TRBV5-1|TRBJ2-5|-|TRBD2
CASSSRGGVFRETQYF
TGCGCCAGCAGCTCCCGGGGAGGGGTATTCCGAGAGACCCAGTACTTC